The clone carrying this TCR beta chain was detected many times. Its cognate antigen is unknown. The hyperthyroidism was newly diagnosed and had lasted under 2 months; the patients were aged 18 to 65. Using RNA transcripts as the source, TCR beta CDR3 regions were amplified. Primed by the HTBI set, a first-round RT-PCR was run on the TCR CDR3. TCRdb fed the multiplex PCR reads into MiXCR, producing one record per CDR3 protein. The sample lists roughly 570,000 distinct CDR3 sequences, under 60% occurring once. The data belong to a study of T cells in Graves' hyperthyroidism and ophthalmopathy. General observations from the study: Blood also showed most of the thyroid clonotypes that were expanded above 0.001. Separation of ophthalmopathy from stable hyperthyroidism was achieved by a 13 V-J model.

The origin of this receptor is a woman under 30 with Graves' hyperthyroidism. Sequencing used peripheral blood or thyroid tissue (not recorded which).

CDR3 region: CASSSLWTGGYEQYF. The CDR3 DNA sequence: TGTGCCAGCAGCTCCCTCTGGACTGGTGGCTACGAGCAGTACTTC. This chain uses TRBV7-8 with TRBJ2-7; weak D call: TRBD2 (5 bases). The CDR3 consists of 15 residues. CDR1 and CDR2 from the germline V gene are SGHVS and FQNEAQ. V was pared by 4 bases and J by 3 bases, with 16 bases between.